Listed here are 15 T cell receptor beta chains from one sample, sequenced in a study of T cell repertoires in cytomegalovirus infection. TCRdb ran MiXCR on the reads and lists one entry per CDR3 protein. There are over 300,000 distinct CDR3 sequences in the sample; more than 8% occur only once, and 4.3% lies in the top ten. Sequenced: PBMCs. These receptors came from a human donor in good health (CMV status not recorded). Some clones in this sample may be carry-over from other donors' samples.

This clonotype has more than one count but fewer than ten. This sequence joins TRBV10-3 and TRBJ1-3; D possibly corresponds to TRBD1 (6 bases). The germline V gene encodes CDR1 ENHRY and CDR2 SYGVKD. The CDR3 is 16 residues long. V lost 4 bases, J lost 0 bases, and 13 bases lay in between. CDR3 sequence (DNA): TGTGCCATCAGTGGGGGAAACAGGGTCTCTGGAAACACCATATATTTT. Protein: CAISGGNRVSGNTIYF.

This clonotype was seen ten or more times. This rearrangement joins TRBV11-2 to TRBJ2-7; 8 bases agree with TRBD2. Germline CDR1 SGHAT, CDR2 FQNNGV. This CDR3 region has 14 residues. V shed 5 bases and J 3 bases; nucleotides not matched to a gene: 6. CDR3 bases: TGTGCCAGCAGCCCCACTAGCGGATACTACGAGCAGTACTTC. Protein sequence: CASSPTSGYYEQYF.

The table lists this clonotype with many counts. The rearrangement uses TRBV7-2 and TRBJ2-5, with 13 bases matching TRBD2. The CDR3 sequence is 17 residues long. Germline lookup yields CDR1 SGHTA and CDR2 FQGNSA. V lost 4 bases and J lost 1; bases outside the gene matches: 6. For the CDR3, the DNA is TGTGCCAGCAGCTCCCGTGGACTAGCGGGAGCCCAAGAGACCCAGTACTTC. It is translated as CASSSRGLAGAQETQYF.

This clonotype was observed many times. CDR3 DNA sequence: TGTGCCAGCAGCTTTTTAAGCCCCGCCAAGAGCACAGATACGCAGTATTTT. Amino acids: CASSFLSPAKSTDTQYF. The V gene is TRBV7-2, the J gene TRBJ2-3, with D unresolved. V was pared by 3 bases and J by 0 bases, with 16 bases between. The CDR3 is made up of 17 amino acids. Germline values: CDR1 SGHTA, CDR2 FQGNSA.

V gene TRBV20-1 combines with J gene TRBJ1-1; the D gene is possibly TRBD1 (5 bases). Germline CDR1 reads DFQATT; CDR2 reads SNEGSKA (reference sequence). The CDR3 has 11 residues. With 4 bases removed from V and 10 bases from J, the gap between germline ends came to 13 bases. The CDR3 protein is CSATGKHGAFF. The CDR3 bases are TGCAGTGCTACAGGGAAGCATGGAGCTTTCTTT.

This clonotype was recorded many times. The genes are TRBV7-9 and TRBJ2-7; D tentatively reads TRBD1 or TRBD2 (5 bases each). CDR1 and CDR2 (germline): SEHNR, FQNEAQ (reference sequence). V was shortened by 6 bases and J by 7 bases, with 19 bases between the two germline ends. The CDR3 consists of 14 residues. CDR3 sequence reads: CASSYGGRTGEQYF. The CDR3 DNA reads as TGTGCCAGCAGTTATGGGGGACGGACGGGTGAGCAGTACTTC.

This clonotype has a count of ten or more. The V call is TRBV6-1, the J call TRBJ2-1; 12 bases line up with TRBD2. J lost 9 bases, V lost 10 bases, and 7 bases had no gene match. The CDR3 is 13 residues long. Germline-derived CDR1 and CDR2 are MNHNS and SASEGT. The CDR3 DNA reads as TGTGCCATACGGGCTAGCGGGGGGGCTGAGCAGTTCTTC. Encoded protein: CAIRASGGAEQFF.

This chain links TRBV7-2 with TRBJ1-5; tentatively, D is TRBD1 (6 bases). The CDR3 runs to 15 residues. Germline CDR1 is SGHTA and CDR2 is FQGNSA. V lost 3 bases, J lost 2 bases, and 11 bases lay in between. The CDR3 protein is CASSFREGGNQPQHF. In DNA form, the CDR3 reads TGTGCCAGCAGCTTCCGAGAGGGGGGCAATCAGCCCCAGCATTTT.

The V and J genes are TRBV7-3 and TRBJ2-3; maybe TRBD2 (6 bases). The ends were cut back, 5 bases at V and 5 bases at J, with 11 bases in the middle. The CDR3 consists of 13 residues. From germline, CDR1 is SGHTA and CDR2 FQGTGA. CDR3 bases: TGTGCCAGCAGCCTATGGGGGGTAGATACGCAGTATTTT. Its translation is CASSLWGVDTQYF.

The chain couples TRBV19 to TRBJ1-2; the D is unclear. Germline V gene data show CDR1 as LNHDA and CDR2 as SQIVND (reference sequence). This CDR3 comprises 14 residues. Trimming shortened V by 6 bases and J by 3 bases, and 14 bases separated the two germline ends. The CDR3 loop reads CASRRRDFDYGYTF. DNA for the CDR3: TGTGCCAGTAGACGGAGAGATTTCGACTATGGCTACACCTTC.

The sample holds a few counts of this clonotype. J is TRBJ2-1 and V is TRBV7-3; 9 bases line up with TRBD2. The germline V gene has CDR1 SGHTA and CDR2 FQGTGA. This CDR3 is 15 amino acids long. Losses at the gene ends were 5 bases for V and 6 bases for J; bases not matched to a gene: 8. The DNA for the CDR3 is TGTGCCAGCAGCCCGACTAGCGGACCCTTCAATGAGCAGTTCTTC. It encodes CASSPTSGPFNEQFF.

This clonotype was recorded at least ten times. The chain combines TRBV7-2 with TRBJ1-5, with TRBD1 as a possible D gene (6 bases). With 11 bases removed from V and 2 bases from J, the gap between germline ends came to 16 bases. The germline CDR1 and CDR2 sequences are SGHTA and FQGNSA. This CDR3 has 14 amino acids. CDR3: CASGAGYGNQPQHF. DNA for the CDR3: TGTGCCTCAGGGGCGGGGTACGGCAATCAGCCCCAGCATTTT.

This clonotype has ten or more counts. The chain employs TRBV6-1 and TRBJ2-1; 8 bases align to TRBD1. The germline gives CDR1 MNHNS, CDR2 SASEGT. The V gene end was trimmed by 7 bases and the J gene end by 2 bases; junction bases not matched to a gene: 4. The CDR3 length is 14 residues. For the CDR3, the DNA is TGTGCCAGCAAGGGACAGGCAACCTACAATGAGCAGTTCTTC. Encoded protein: CASKGQATYNEQFF.

This clonotype was counted at least ten times. The chain recombines TRBV5-5 with TRBJ2-2; D call uncertain. With 1 base removed from V and 5 bases from J, the gap between germline ends came to 12 bases. CDR3 length: 15 residues. From germline, CDR1 is SGHKS and CDR2 YYEKEE (reference sequence). The CDR3 here is CASSLRSPRTGELFF. As DNA, the CDR3 is TGTGCCAGCAGCTTGCGATCACCCAGGACCGGGGAGCTGTTTTTT. Variable domain in full (rest from reference TRBV5-5 and TRBJ2-2): DAGVTQSPTHLIKTRGQQVTLRCSPISGHKSVSWYQQVLGQGPQFIFQYYEKEERGRGNFPDRFSARQFPNYSSELNVNALLLGDSALYLCASSLRSPRTGELFFGEGSRLTVL.

This clonotype was detected only a few times. This chain joins TRBV20-1 and TRBJ2-1; the D gene is possibly TRBD1 (6 bases). The ends were cut back, 6 bases at V and 4 bases at J, with 19 bases in the middle. The CDR3 totals 15 residues. The germline V gene has CDR1 DFQATT and CDR2 SNEGSKA (reference sequence). CDR3 DNA: TGCAGTGCCAATCGAGCCCGACAGGATTACAATGAGCAGTTCTTC. Translation: CSANRARQDYNEQFF.